These T cell receptor beta chains were read from a single sample in a study of shared clonotypes between healthy human individuals. TCRdb keeps only in-frame clones here, not all; method: immunoSEQ multiplex PCR. The table includes about 2 million clones, roughly 94% detected once. What was sequenced was naive CD4+ T cells sorted from blood. The receptors here all came from a man younger than 35 in good health. The CDR3 runs from the conserved cysteine through the conserved F or W. A D gene is named only where the DNA matches it firmly. Clone size is shown for a subset of rows, as once, few, many or a class of expanded clone.

.,TRBV4-1,TRBJ2-5,.,TGCGCCAGCAGCCAGCCCTTCCGGGACTTGAGAATACAAGAGACCCAGTACTTC,CASSQPFRDLRIQETQYF
.,TRBV5-1,TRBJ2-3,.,TGCGCCAGCAGGCTAGCAGAAGATACGCAGTATTTT,CASRLAEDTQYF
TRBD1,TRBV30,TRBJ1-2,.,TGTGCCTGGAGCCCCTTACAGGGGGTCTATGGCTACACCTTC,CAWSPLQGVYGYTF
.,TRBV6-1,TRBJ1-1,.,TGTGCCAGCAGTGAATATAGGGCTGAAGCTTTCTTT,CASSEYRAEAFF
TRBD1,TRBV29-1,TRBJ1-3,.,TGCAGCGTTGGACAGGGGTTGGCTGGAAACACCATATATTTT,CSVGQGLAGNTIYF
TRBD2,TRBV6-5,TRBJ2-7,few,TGTGCCAGCAGTTACAGCGGGAGGCTCTACGAGCAGTACTTC,CASSYSGRLYEQYF
.,TRBV18,TRBJ1-3,.,TGTGCCAGCTCACCAACAGGACCCTCGGCCGGCTCTGGAAACACCATATATTTT,CASSPTGPSAGSGNTIYF
.,TRBV30,TRBJ2-7,once,TGTGCCTGGAGTGGCGGATCCTCCTACGAGCAGTACTTC,CAWSGGSSYEQYF
.,TRBV2,TRBJ2-4,.,TGTGCCAGCACCCCAAGGGACATTCAGTACTTC,CASTPRDIQYF
.,TRBV30,TRBJ1-2,.,TGTGCCTGGAGTGTAGCGGCGCGCCGTCCCAACTATGGCTACACCTTC,CAWSVAARRPNYGYTF
TRBD2,TRBV7-9,TRBJ2-1,.,TGTGCCAGCAGCTTACACCTAGCGGGAGGGACCTCCTACAATGAGCAGTTCTTC,CASSLHLAGGTSYNEQFF
.,TRBV7-9,TRBJ2-2,.,TGTGCCAGCAGCTTAGGCCACAACACCGGGGAGCTGTTTTTT,CASSLGHNTGELFF
.,TRBV5-1,TRBJ2-5,.,TGCGCCAGCAGCTTGGACGTGTTAGAGACCCAGTACTTC,CASSLDVLETQYF
.,TRBV7-2,TRBJ1-5,.,TGTGCCTCTAGCTTGGGGACAAACAATCAGCCCCAGCATTTT,CASSLGTNNQPQHF
TRBD1,TRBV11-3,TRBJ2-1,.,TGTGCCAGCAGCACCGGGACAGCCGGGACCTACAATGAGCAGTTCTTC,CASSTGTAGTYNEQFF
TRBD2,TRBV6-1,TRBJ2-5,.,TGTGCCAGCAGCCCGACTAGCGGACCCCAAGAGACCCAGTACTTC,CASSPTSGPQETQYF
.,TRBV6-5,TRBJ2-3,.,TGTGCCAGCAGTTACTCGGGGTTTTTATTAGGGCAGTATTTT,CASSYSGFLLGQYF
.,TRBV7-9,TRBJ2-5,.,TGTGCCAGCAGCCCCAAGGGGGGCCGGGCCCAAGAGACCCAGTACTTC,CASSPKGGRAQETQYF
.,TRBV27,TRBJ2-7,.,TGTGCCAGCAGCCGCGGCGGTGCCTACGAGCAGTACTTC,CASSRGGAYEQYF
TRBD2,TRBV6-5,TRBJ2-7,.,TGTGCCAGCAGTCCTAGCGGGAGTTACGAGCAGTACTTC,CASSPSGSYEQYF
TRBD2,TRBV4-1,TRBJ2-2,.,TGCGCCAGCAGCCGAACTAGCGTTCGTAGGGAGCTGTTTTTT,CASSRTSVRRELFF
TRBD2,TRBV9,TRBJ2-3,.,TGTGCCAGCAGCTCTAGGCCGGGACTAGGCACAGATACGCAGTATTTT,CASSSRPGLGTDTQYF
.,TRBV7-4,TRBJ2-7,.,TGTGCCAGCAGCTCCAGACCCCGATCCTACGAGCAGTACTTC,CASSSRPRSYEQYF
.,TRBV5-6,TRBJ1-5,.,TGTGCCAGCAGCTTGGGGCAGAACAATCAGCCCCAGCATTTT,CASSLGQNNQPQHF
.,TRBV6-5,TRBJ1-3,.,TGTGCCAGCAGTACCCTCTGGAGCTCTGGAAACACCATATATTTT,CASSTLWSSGNTIYF
.,TRBV18,TRBJ2-7,.,TGTGCCAGCTCACCACCAGGGAACGAGCAGTACTTC,CASSPPGNEQYF
.,TRBV10-1,TRBJ2-2,.,TGCGCCAGCAGTGAGTCGAAAGGGCCGGCGGGCACCGGGGAGCTGTTTTTT,CASSESKGPAGTGELFF
TRBD1,TRBV5-1,TRBJ1-2,few,TGCGCCAGCAGCCCGGGACAGGGGTATGGCTACACCTTC,CASSPGQGYGYTF
.,TRBV10-2,TRBJ1-3,.,TGCGCCAGCAGGCCAGGGAGCTCTGGAAACACCATATATTTT,CASRPGSSGNTIYF
.,TRBV10-3,TRBJ2-5,.,TGTGCCATCAGTGAGTCGGATCGCGGGCAAGAGACCCAGTACTTC,CAISESDRGQETQYF
TRBD1,TRBV19,TRBJ1-1,.,TGTGCCAGTAGCCAGGCAGGGGGCACTGAAGCTTTCTTT,CASSQAGGTEAFF
TRBD1,TRBV7-8,TRBJ1-2,.,TGTGCCAGCAGCTTAGCGGTTGGACAGGGGGCATATGGCTACACCTTC,CASSLAVGQGAYGYTF